This paragraph covers one T cell receptor beta chain sequence. The target antigen is unknown. V was clipped by 1 base and J by 4 bases, with 17 bases between them. In germline, CDR1 is SGHDT, CDR2 YYEEEE. The CDR3 is 16 amino acids. The immunoSEQ assay amplified TCRB CDR3 from up to roughly 2 ug DNA. Primers: 60 V beta forward and 13 J beta reverse. Profiling relied on immunoSEQ multiplex PCR, and the TCRdb table lists in-frame clones only, not all of them. This repertoire shows roughly 100,000 clones, nearly 90% found once; its top ten account for roughly 2.8%. These data belong to a study of glioma-infiltrating T cells after dendritic cell vaccination. Study-wide results and caveats: Complete blood and tumor specimen sets were limited to few patients.

Regarding time point: after dendritic cell vaccination, including at tumor progression/relapse. Selection required adequate fresh-frozen tumor tissue plus more than two years' survival data. This clonotype was sampled from a human donor with glioblastoma. This rearrangement joins TRBV5-6 to TRBJ1-1; no reliable D call. Sequencing used blood, obtained after dendritic cell vaccination. This CDR3 is CASSLRPARGSTEAFF. In nucleotides, the CDR3 is TGTGCCAGCAGCTTGCGCCCGGCGCGAGGGAGCACTGAAGCTTTCTTT.